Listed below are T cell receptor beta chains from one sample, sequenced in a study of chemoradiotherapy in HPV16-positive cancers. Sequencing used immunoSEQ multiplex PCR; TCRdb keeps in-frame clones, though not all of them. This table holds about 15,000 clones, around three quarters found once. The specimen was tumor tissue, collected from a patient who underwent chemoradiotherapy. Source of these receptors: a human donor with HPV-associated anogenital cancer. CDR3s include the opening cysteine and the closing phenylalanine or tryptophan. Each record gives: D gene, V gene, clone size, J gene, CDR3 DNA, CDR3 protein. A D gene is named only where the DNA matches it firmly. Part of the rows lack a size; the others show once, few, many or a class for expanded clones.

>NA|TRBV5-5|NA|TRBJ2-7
TGTGCCAGCAGCGCACCCCCTTCAACCTACGAGCAGTACTTC
CASSAPPSTYEQYF
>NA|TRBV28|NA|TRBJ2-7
TGTGCCAGCAGTCCGACCGCGAGAGGCGGGTACGAGCAGTACTTC
CASSPTARGGYEQYF
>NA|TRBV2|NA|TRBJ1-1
TGTGCCAGCAGTTACGACACTGAAGCTTTCTTT
CASSYDTEAFF
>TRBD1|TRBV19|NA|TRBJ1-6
TGTGCCAGTAGGACAGGGCATAATTCACCCCTCCACTTT
CASRTGHNSPLHF
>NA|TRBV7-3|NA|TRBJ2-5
TGTGCCAACACCGATGGTCGGGCCTGGGAGACCCAGTACTTC
CANTDGRAWETQYF
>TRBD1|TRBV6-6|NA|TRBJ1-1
TGTGCCAGCAGCCTTAAACAGGGGACTGAAGCTTTCTTT
CASSLKQGTEAFF
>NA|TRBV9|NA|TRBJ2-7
TGTGCCAGCAGCGTCGCCCCAGCGGAGAGCTCCTACGAGCAGTACTTC
CASSVAPAESSYEQYF
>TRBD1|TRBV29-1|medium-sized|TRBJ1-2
TGCAGCGCTATACTCGAGGGGGCTCCAGGATATGGCTACACCTTC
CSAILEGAPGYGYTF
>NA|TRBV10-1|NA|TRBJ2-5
TGCGCCAGCAGTGACAGCCAAGAGACCCAGTACTTC
CASSDSQETQYF
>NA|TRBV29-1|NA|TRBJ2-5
TGCAGCGTTGCTGGGGATCACCAAGAGACCCAGTACTTC
CSVAGDHQETQYF
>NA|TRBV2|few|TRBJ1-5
TGTGCCAGCAGTGGCGGCAATCAGCCCCAGCATTTT
CASSGGNQPQHF
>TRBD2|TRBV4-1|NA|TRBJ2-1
TGCGCCAGCAGGAGCGGACTAGCGGGTAACAATGAGCAGTTCTTC
CASRSGLAGNNEQFF
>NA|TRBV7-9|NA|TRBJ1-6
TGTGCCAGCAGCTCCAACCTGAATTCACCCCTCCACTTT
CASSSNLNSPLHF
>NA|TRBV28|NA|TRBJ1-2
TGTGCCAGCAGTTCCCTCACGCGGATTACTGGCTACACCTTC
CASSSLTRITGYTF
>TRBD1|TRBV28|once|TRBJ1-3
TGTGCCAGCAGTTTAGCCCGGACAGGGTACTCTGGAAACACCATATATTTT
CASSLARTGYSGNTIYF
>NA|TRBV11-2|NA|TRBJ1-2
TGTGCCAGCAGCTCCAGTTCTTATGGCTACACCTTC
CASSSSSYGYTF
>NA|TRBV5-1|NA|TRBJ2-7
TGCGCCAGCTCGGCGGGGAACGAGCAGTACTTC
CASSAGNEQYF
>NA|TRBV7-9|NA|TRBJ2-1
TGTGCCAGCAGCCCCACCGGGGGCTCCTACAATGAGCAGTTCTTC
CASSPTGGSYNEQFF
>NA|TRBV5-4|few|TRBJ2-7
TGTGCCAGCAGCTTGTACACAGCCGCTTACGAGCAGTACTTC
CASSLYTAAYEQYF
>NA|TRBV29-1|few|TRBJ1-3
TGCAGCGTTGAAGACACAGGGACATACTCTGGAAACACCATATATTTT
CSVEDTGTYSGNTIYF
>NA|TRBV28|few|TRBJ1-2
TGTGCCAGCAGTTCACAGGCCTATGGCTACACCTTC
CASSSQAYGYTF